This T cell receptor (beta chain) was captured by sequencing in a study of blood T cells in healthy people across ages (dated by TCRdb to 2015 to 2017). For the wider study: In model experiments, template switching captured roughly one uniquely barcoded TCR beta cDNA molecule for every two T cells. For two donors (one aged 18 to 29 and one aged 80 or older), the study analyzed two additional independent replicas of 1 million unique cDNA reads from the same blood draw. Donors of different ages were randomly distributed across sequencing lanes to avoid experimental bias. The study measured age-related changes in TCR beta repertoire diversity using deep sequencing normalized with unique cDNA molecular identifiers. Four age groups were formed from the donors: young (average roughly 16 years), middle-aged (approximately 39), aged (about 62) and long-lived (more than 75). Paper-wide results and their limitations: Because donor CMV infection status was unknown, age-related changes in expanded clonotypes were potentially confounded. Conclusive comparison of naive and antigen-experienced compartments was prevented by the profiling of bulk unsorted PBMCs. There was a strong correlation between observed TCR beta diversity and the percentage of naive T cells measured by flow cytometry. Compared with the aged group, the long-lived group had more naive CD4+ T cells, fewer expanded clones and increased TCR diversity, suggesting age selection. As age increased, observed TCR beta diversity per million T cells dropped in a roughly linear way, and a significant reduction was already evident by age about 40. Total diversity estimates from one million sequenced T cells were considered lower bounds and underestimates.

Systemically healthy Caucasian individuals from Russia, some 40 in total and aged about 6 to 95 years, were included as donors. Roughly 9 milliliters of peripheral blood were drawn from each donor into EDTA-treated Vacutainer tubes. Ficoll-Paque density-gradient centrifugation was used to isolate PBMCs, with at least 6.5 million obtained per sample. Trizol reagent was used to extract total RNA from the PBMCs, yielding at least 5 micrograms per sample. The percentages of naive CD45RAhigh/CD27high T cells were determined by flow cytometry on a PBMC aliquot from every donor. In regard to this clonotype: Its target antigen remains unknown. Base qualities are not recorded, but no much larger clone differs from it by a single base.

Library preparation was by 5' RACE. TCRdb records Illumina HiSeq 2500 as the sequencer. The second PCR ran for roughly 7 to 12 cycles and used a J-beta primer mix along with a sample-barcoded 5' primer. A template-switch 5' adaptor carrying 12 random nucleotides introduced a unique molecular identifier onto each TCR beta cDNA molecule. Each sample yielded at least 2.5 million CDR3-containing paired-end reads. First-strand cDNA synthesis was performed from all RNA using the Mint cDNA synthesis kit, with priming by a TRBC-specific oligonucleotide. Following uracil-DNA glycosylase treatment, a first 18-cycle PCR with universal primers M1SS and BC2_uni_R was performed on all cDNA. In the authors' own workflow: Normalization of each sample was performed by random selection of 1 million high-quality reads, each carrying a distinct molecular identifier. Reads sharing molecular identifiers were discarded rather than binned into consensus sequences. MiTCR, set to a Q25 quality threshold and the strictest error-elimination algorithm, was used for CDR3 identification, clonotype clustering and error correction. A nonparametric unseen species model using Euler transformation provided a lower-bound estimate of total TCR beta diversity. Using fastp at Q25 and MiXCR, TCRdb reprocessed the public reads and kept productive beta chains. Rows are unified per CDR3 protein, each entry keeping the most common DNA and genes. The V and J calls here are based on TCRdb, not the publication. Counted in this sample were about 1.8 million distinct CDR3 sequences; just under 50% of them appeared once. The ten largest clones add up to roughly 2.1% of the sample.

CDR3 length: 14 amino acids, cysteine to phenylalanine. The kept DNA is CDR3 alone, 42 bases in frame from the first base. Looking up the germline V gene yields CDR1 SNHLY and CDR2 FYNNEI. The receptor's source is a woman aged 40 to 50 in good health. Source material: blood. The rearranged segments are TRBV2 and TRBJ2-5, with 9 bases matching TRBD1. The better agreement between TRBJ2-7 and the DNA end casts doubt on the J call. The CDR3 loop reads CASSETGGPYEQYF. The DNA sequence is given as TGTGCCAGCAGTGAGACAGGGGGTCCCTACGAGCAGTACTTC.